These T cell receptor beta chains were read from a single sample in a study of T cell changes during pregnancy in multiple sclerosis. The table came from immunoSEQ multiplex PCR; TCRdb's copy has only in-frame clones and leaves some out. The sample shows about 72,000 clones, 91% of them seen only once. Sequenced material: peripheral blood, taken in the third trimester of pregnancy. The receptors were sampled from a female donor in good health, enrolled as a control in a pregnancy study. The CDR3 runs from the conserved cysteine through the conserved F or W. A D gene is named only where the DNA matches it firmly. Some rows have no size entry. The others give once, few or many, or a class for an expanded clone.

v_call: TRBV5-4
d_call: .
clone_size: .
cdr3_length: 16
j_call: TRBJ1-3
cdr3_aa: CASSLGGSSPGNTIYF
cdr3_nt: TGTGCCAGCAGCTTAGGGGGTTCTTCCCCTGGAAACACCATATATTTT

v_call: TRBV6-5
d_call: .
clone_size: .
cdr3_length: 13
j_call: TRBJ2-1
cdr3_aa: CASSYSPQNEQFF
cdr3_nt: TGTGCCAGCAGTTACTCCCCCCAGAATGAGCAGTTCTTC

v_call: TRBV11-2
d_call: .
clone_size: .
cdr3_length: 15
j_call: TRBJ2-7
cdr3_aa: CASSFRQGLTYEQYF
cdr3_nt: TGTGCCAGCAGCTTCAGGCAGGGGCTGACCTACGAGCAGTACTTC

v_call: TRBV28
d_call: TRBD2
clone_size: once
cdr3_length: 12
j_call: TRBJ2-1
cdr3_aa: CAIGTSGSYRFF
cdr3_nt: TGTGCCATCGGGACTAGCGGGAGTTACAGGTTCTTC

v_call: TRBV7-2
d_call: .
clone_size: .
cdr3_length: 15
j_call: TRBJ2-5
cdr3_aa: CASSPGWRNQETQYF
cdr3_nt: TGTGCCAGCAGCCCGGGATGGCGGAACCAAGAGACCCAGTACTTC

v_call: TRBV4-2
d_call: .
clone_size: .
cdr3_length: 16
j_call: TRBJ2-7
cdr3_aa: CASSQASKNPPYEQYF
cdr3_nt: TGTGCCAGCAGCCAAGCCTCTAAAAATCCTCCCTACGAGCAGTACTTC

v_call: TRBV6-1
d_call: .
clone_size: .
cdr3_length: 15
j_call: TRBJ2-3
cdr3_aa: CASSTLGGVRDTQYF
cdr3_nt: TGTGCCAGCAGCACCCTAGGGGGGGTTAGGGATACGCAGTATTTT

v_call: TRBV6-5
d_call: .
clone_size: .
cdr3_length: 13
j_call: TRBJ2-1
cdr3_aa: CASSPSSYNEQFF
cdr3_nt: TGTGCCAGCAGTCCCAGCTCCTACAATGAGCAGTTCTTC

v_call: TRBV9
d_call: .
clone_size: .
cdr3_length: 15
j_call: TRBJ1-2
cdr3_aa: CASSPGIRQTYGYTF
cdr3_nt: TGTGCCAGCAGCCCCGGTATTAGACAGACCTATGGCTACACCTTC

v_call: TRBV4-2
d_call: .
clone_size: .
cdr3_length: 15
j_call: TRBJ1-3
cdr3_aa: CASSPRTVSGNTIYF
cdr3_nt: TGTGCCAGCAGCCCGCGGACTGTCTCTGGAAACACCATATATTTT

v_call: TRBV9
d_call: TRBD1
clone_size: .
cdr3_length: 17
j_call: TRBJ1-4
cdr3_aa: CASSPYDRAHNNEKLFF
cdr3_nt: TGTGCCAGCAGCCCTTATGACAGGGCCCACAATAATGAAAAACTGTTTTTT

v_call: TRBV25-1
d_call: TRBD1
clone_size: few
cdr3_length: 14
j_call: TRBJ1-3
cdr3_aa: CASRETGSGNTIYF
cdr3_nt: TGTGCCAGCAGGGAGACAGGGTCGGGAAACACCATATATTTT

v_call: TRBV7-2
d_call: .
clone_size: once
cdr3_length: 14
j_call: TRBJ1-3
cdr3_aa: CASRRGGSGNTIYF
cdr3_nt: TGTGCCAGCAGACGAGGGGGCTCTGGAAACACCATATATTTT

v_call: TRBV5-1
d_call: TRBD1
clone_size: .
cdr3_length: 14
j_call: TRBJ2-7
cdr3_aa: CASSAQGADHEQYF
cdr3_nt: TGCGCCAGCAGCGCACAGGGGGCAGATCACGAGCAGTACTTC

v_call: TRBV4-1
d_call: .
clone_size: .
cdr3_length: 15
j_call: TRBJ1-3
cdr3_aa: CASSQELRAGNTIYF
cdr3_nt: TGCGCCAGCAGCCAAGAGCTCAGGGCTGGAAACACCATATATTTT

v_call: TRBV5-5
d_call: TRBD1
clone_size: .
cdr3_length: 16
j_call: TRBJ2-7
cdr3_aa: CASSFLPGQGKYEQYF
cdr3_nt: TGTGCCAGCAGTTTCCTACCGGGACAGGGGAAATACGAGCAGTACTTC

v_call: TRBV27
d_call: TRBD1
clone_size: .
cdr3_length: 13
j_call: TRBJ2-5
cdr3_aa: CASSRYRGETQYF
cdr3_nt: TGTGCCAGCAGTCGGTACAGGGGTGAGACCCAGTACTTC

v_call: TRBV6-6
d_call: TRBD2
clone_size: .
cdr3_length: 16
j_call: TRBJ2-2
cdr3_aa: CASRTPGLATTGELFF
cdr3_nt: TGTGCCAGCAGGACTCCGGGACTAGCGACCACCGGGGAGCTGTTTTTT

v_call: TRBV27
d_call: .
clone_size: .
cdr3_length: 13
j_call: TRBJ2-7
cdr3_aa: CASSPGSSYEQYF
cdr3_nt: TGTGCCAGCAGCCCGGGGAGCTCCTACGAGCAGTACTTC

v_call: TRBV15
d_call: .
clone_size: once
cdr3_length: 15
j_call: TRBJ1-5
cdr3_aa: CATSRTSGGNQPQHF
cdr3_nt: TGTGCCACCAGCAGGACTTCAGGGGGCAATCAGCCCCAGCATTTT

v_call: TRBV7-2
d_call: .
clone_size: few
cdr3_length: 15
j_call: TRBJ2-5
cdr3_aa: CASSLWAGEGETQYF
cdr3_nt: TGTGCCAGCAGCTTATGGGCAGGGGAGGGGGAGACCCAGTACTTC

v_call: TRBV6-5
d_call: TRBD1
clone_size: .
cdr3_length: 16
j_call: TRBJ1-2
cdr3_aa: CASSYGQRQGGDGYTF
cdr3_nt: TGTGCCAGCAGTTACGGACAGCGGCAGGGGGGCGATGGCTACACCTTC

v_call: TRBV19
d_call: .
clone_size: .
cdr3_length: 14
j_call: TRBJ2-4
cdr3_aa: CASSNPGQRNIQYF
cdr3_nt: TGTGCCAGTAGTAACCCGGGACAAAGGAACATTCAGTACTTC

v_call: TRBV18
d_call: .
clone_size: .
cdr3_length: 14
j_call: TRBJ2-3
cdr3_aa: CASSPAMTTDTQYF
cdr3_nt: TGTGCCAGCTCACCGGCCATGACTACAGATACGCAGTATTTT

v_call: TRBV23-1
d_call: TRBD1
clone_size: .
cdr3_length: 17
j_call: TRBJ2-3
cdr3_aa: CASSQTTGTADTDTQYF
cdr3_nt: TGCGCCAGCAGTCAGACGACCGGGACAGCGGACACAGATACGCAGTATTTT

v_call: TRBV30
d_call: .
clone_size: .
cdr3_length: 13
j_call: TRBJ2-7
cdr3_aa: CAWSVGGLDEQYF
cdr3_nt: TGTGCCTGGAGTGTGGGGGGTTTGGACGAGCAGTACTTC

v_call: TRBV6-1
d_call: .
clone_size: .
cdr3_length: 12
j_call: TRBJ1-1
cdr3_aa: CASSELGAEAFF
cdr3_nt: TGTGCCAGCAGTGAACTGGGCGCTGAAGCTTTCTTT

v_call: TRBV5-5
d_call: TRBD2
clone_size: .
cdr3_length: 14
j_call: TRBJ2-7
cdr3_aa: CASSVLAGVGEQYF
cdr3_nt: TGTGCCAGCAGCGTGCTAGCGGGGGTAGGCGAGCAGTACTTC

v_call: TRBV5-4
d_call: .
clone_size: once
cdr3_length: 14
j_call: TRBJ2-3
cdr3_aa: CASSRGASTDTQYF
cdr3_nt: TGTGCCAGCAGCCGGGGGGCGAGCACAGATACGCAGTATTTT

v_call: TRBV6-5
d_call: .
clone_size: .
cdr3_length: 15
j_call: TRBJ2-3
cdr3_aa: CASSYSVQGGDTQYF
cdr3_nt: TGTGCCAGCAGTTACTCCGTCCAGGGGGGAGATACGCAGTATTTT

v_call: TRBV7-7
d_call: .
clone_size: once
cdr3_length: 13
j_call: TRBJ1-1
cdr3_aa: CASSPDRFTEAFF
cdr3_nt: TGTGCTAGCAGTCCCGACAGGTTCACTGAAGCTTTCTTT

v_call: TRBV28
d_call: .
clone_size: .
cdr3_length: 14
j_call: TRBJ2-5
cdr3_aa: CASGTLAPQETQYF
cdr3_nt: TGTGCCAGCGGGACACTAGCGCCCCAAGAGACCCAGTACTTC

v_call: TRBV30
d_call: .
clone_size: few
cdr3_length: 14
j_call: TRBJ1-2
cdr3_aa: CAWIPDRNLYGYTF
cdr3_nt: TGTGCCTGGATCCCCGACAGAAACCTCTATGGCTACACCTTC

v_call: TRBV18
d_call: .
clone_size: .
cdr3_length: 15
j_call: TRBJ2-2
cdr3_aa: CASSRDRSDTGELFF
cdr3_nt: TGTGCCAGCTCACGAGACAGGTCAGACACCGGGGAGCTGTTTTTT

v_call: TRBV5-6
d_call: .
clone_size: .
cdr3_length: 14
j_call: TRBJ2-1
cdr3_aa: CASSLLGDRNEQFF
cdr3_nt: TGTGCCAGCAGCTTGTTAGGGGATCGGAATGAGCAGTTCTTC

v_call: TRBV28
d_call: .
clone_size: once
cdr3_length: 15
j_call: TRBJ1-5
cdr3_aa: CASSVPGRNNQPQHF
cdr3_nt: TGTGCCAGCAGTGTTCCAGGCCGAAACAATCAGCCCCAGCATTTT

v_call: TRBV19
d_call: .
clone_size: .
cdr3_length: 14
j_call: TRBJ1-2
cdr3_aa: CASSIAPGSLGYTF
cdr3_nt: TGTGCCAGTAGTATAGCGCCGGGTTCCCTTGGCTACACCTTC

v_call: TRBV7-2
d_call: TRBD1
clone_size: .
cdr3_length: 15
j_call: TRBJ1-3
cdr3_aa: CASSYDRGLGNTIYF
cdr3_nt: TGTGCCAGCAGCTACGACAGGGGGCTTGGAAACACCATATATTTT

v_call: TRBV7-9
d_call: TRBD1
clone_size: .
cdr3_length: 15
j_call: TRBJ2-3
cdr3_aa: CASSPGQGRTDTQYF
cdr3_nt: TGTGCCAGCAGCCCGGGACAGGGGCGCACAGATACGCAGTATTTT

v_call: TRBV2
d_call: TRBD1
clone_size: .
cdr3_length: 12
j_call: TRBJ2-7
cdr3_aa: CARGQAPYEQYF
cdr3_nt: TGTGCCAGAGGACAGGCCCCCTACGAGCAGTACTTC

v_call: TRBV18
d_call: TRBD1
clone_size: .
cdr3_length: 17
j_call: TRBJ1-1
cdr3_aa: CASSPPSGYRGLTEAFF
cdr3_nt: TGTGCCAGCTCACCACCATCCGGATACAGGGGGCTGACTGAAGCTTTCTTT

v_call: TRBV5-1
d_call: .
clone_size: .
cdr3_length: 14
j_call: TRBJ1-2
cdr3_aa: CASTLRREDSGYTF
cdr3_nt: TGCGCCAGCACCCTGAGGAGGGAGGATAGTGGCTACACCTTC

v_call: TRBV27
d_call: .
clone_size: .
cdr3_length: 15
j_call: TRBJ1-5
cdr3_aa: CASSLGQGGNQPQHF
cdr3_nt: TGTGCCAGCAGTTTGGGGCAGGGAGGTAACCAGCCCCAGCATTTT

v_call: TRBV6-6
d_call: TRBD2
clone_size: .
cdr3_length: 11
j_call: TRBJ2-1
cdr3_aa: CASRELAEQFF
cdr3_nt: TGTGCCAGCAGGGAGCTAGCGGAACAGTTCTTC

v_call: TRBV5-1
d_call: .
clone_size: .
cdr3_length: 15
j_call: TRBJ2-2
cdr3_aa: CASSLAMPPTGELFF
cdr3_nt: TGCGCCAGCAGCTTGGCTATGCCTCCCACCGGGGAGCTGTTTTTT

v_call: TRBV28
d_call: .
clone_size: .
cdr3_length: 16
j_call: TRBJ1-5
cdr3_aa: CASSFQDGYSNQPQHF
cdr3_nt: TGTGCCAGCAGTTTTCAGGATGGGTATAGCAATCAGCCCCAGCATTTT

v_call: TRBV7-9
d_call: .
clone_size: .
cdr3_length: 13
j_call: TRBJ1-1
cdr3_aa: CASSPAVASEAFF
cdr3_nt: TGTGCCAGCAGCCCGGCGGTGGCCTCTGAAGCTTTCTTT

v_call: TRBV18
d_call: TRBD1
clone_size: .
cdr3_length: 18
j_call: TRBJ1-4
cdr3_aa: CASSPPTTQGAPNEKLFF
cdr3_nt: TGTGCCAGCTCACCACCGACTACACAGGGGGCGCCAAATGAAAAACTGTTTTTT

v_call: TRBV11-2
d_call: TRBD2
clone_size: .
cdr3_length: 14
j_call: TRBJ2-3
cdr3_aa: CASSPPLGTSPQYF
cdr3_nt: TGTGCCAGCAGCCCCCCTTTAGGGACTAGCCCGCAGTATTTT

v_call: TRBV10-3
d_call: TRBD2
clone_size: .
cdr3_length: 16
j_call: TRBJ2-7
cdr3_aa: CAISEPGGVWSYEQYF
cdr3_nt: TGTGCCATCAGTGAGCCTGGGGGGGTTTGGTCCTACGAGCAGTACTTC

v_call: TRBV19
d_call: TRBD1
clone_size: .
cdr3_length: 13
j_call: TRBJ1-1
cdr3_aa: CASSGQVAKGAFF
cdr3_nt: TGTGCCAGTAGCGGACAGGTCGCTAAGGGGGCTTTCTTT

v_call: TRBV5-6
d_call: .
clone_size: .
cdr3_length: 13
j_call: TRBJ2-7
cdr3_aa: CASSLILSYEQYF
cdr3_nt: TGTGCCAGCAGCTTAATCCTCTCCTACGAGCAGTACTTC

v_call: TRBV9
d_call: .
clone_size: once
cdr3_length: 16
j_call: TRBJ1-6
cdr3_aa: CASSPFDSSYNSPLHF
cdr3_nt: TGTGCCAGCAGTCCTTTCGATAGCTCCTATAATTCACCCCTCCACTTT

v_call: TRBV28
d_call: .
clone_size: .
cdr3_length: 13
j_call: TRBJ1-5
cdr3_aa: CASSSPPLQFQHF
cdr3_nt: TGTGCCAGCAGTTCACCGCCCCTACAGTTCCAGCATTTT

v_call: TRBV28
d_call: .
clone_size: .
cdr3_length: 13
j_call: TRBJ1-1
cdr3_aa: CASSFGRNTEAFF
cdr3_nt: TGTGCCAGCAGTTTTGGTAGGAACACTGAAGCTTTCTTT

v_call: TRBV27
d_call: TRBD1
clone_size: .
cdr3_length: 14
j_call: TRBJ1-5
cdr3_aa: CASSLGTGYQPQHF
cdr3_nt: TGTGCCAGCAGTTTGGGGACAGGATATCAGCCCCAGCATTTT

v_call: TRBV19
d_call: .
clone_size: .
cdr3_length: 16
j_call: TRBJ1-5
cdr3_aa: CASSINSGGGNQPQHF
cdr3_nt: TGTGCCAGTAGTATCAACTCCGGGGGTGGCAATCAGCCCCAGCATTTT

v_call: TRBV5-1
d_call: TRBD1
clone_size: .
cdr3_length: 15
j_call: TRBJ1-6
cdr3_aa: CASSGTGGYNSPLHF
cdr3_nt: TGCGCCAGCAGCGGGACAGGGGGCTATAATTCACCCCTCCACTTT

v_call: TRBV6-1
d_call: TRBD1
clone_size: .
cdr3_length: 14
j_call: TRBJ1-5
cdr3_aa: CASSPGQGGQPQHF
cdr3_nt: TGTGCCAGCAGTCCTGGACAGGGTGGTCAGCCCCAGCATTTT

v_call: TRBV7-2
d_call: .
clone_size: .
cdr3_length: 13
j_call: TRBJ1-1
cdr3_aa: CASSPQRTAEAFF
cdr3_nt: TGTGCCAGCAGCCCACAGAGGACAGCTGAAGCTTTCTTT